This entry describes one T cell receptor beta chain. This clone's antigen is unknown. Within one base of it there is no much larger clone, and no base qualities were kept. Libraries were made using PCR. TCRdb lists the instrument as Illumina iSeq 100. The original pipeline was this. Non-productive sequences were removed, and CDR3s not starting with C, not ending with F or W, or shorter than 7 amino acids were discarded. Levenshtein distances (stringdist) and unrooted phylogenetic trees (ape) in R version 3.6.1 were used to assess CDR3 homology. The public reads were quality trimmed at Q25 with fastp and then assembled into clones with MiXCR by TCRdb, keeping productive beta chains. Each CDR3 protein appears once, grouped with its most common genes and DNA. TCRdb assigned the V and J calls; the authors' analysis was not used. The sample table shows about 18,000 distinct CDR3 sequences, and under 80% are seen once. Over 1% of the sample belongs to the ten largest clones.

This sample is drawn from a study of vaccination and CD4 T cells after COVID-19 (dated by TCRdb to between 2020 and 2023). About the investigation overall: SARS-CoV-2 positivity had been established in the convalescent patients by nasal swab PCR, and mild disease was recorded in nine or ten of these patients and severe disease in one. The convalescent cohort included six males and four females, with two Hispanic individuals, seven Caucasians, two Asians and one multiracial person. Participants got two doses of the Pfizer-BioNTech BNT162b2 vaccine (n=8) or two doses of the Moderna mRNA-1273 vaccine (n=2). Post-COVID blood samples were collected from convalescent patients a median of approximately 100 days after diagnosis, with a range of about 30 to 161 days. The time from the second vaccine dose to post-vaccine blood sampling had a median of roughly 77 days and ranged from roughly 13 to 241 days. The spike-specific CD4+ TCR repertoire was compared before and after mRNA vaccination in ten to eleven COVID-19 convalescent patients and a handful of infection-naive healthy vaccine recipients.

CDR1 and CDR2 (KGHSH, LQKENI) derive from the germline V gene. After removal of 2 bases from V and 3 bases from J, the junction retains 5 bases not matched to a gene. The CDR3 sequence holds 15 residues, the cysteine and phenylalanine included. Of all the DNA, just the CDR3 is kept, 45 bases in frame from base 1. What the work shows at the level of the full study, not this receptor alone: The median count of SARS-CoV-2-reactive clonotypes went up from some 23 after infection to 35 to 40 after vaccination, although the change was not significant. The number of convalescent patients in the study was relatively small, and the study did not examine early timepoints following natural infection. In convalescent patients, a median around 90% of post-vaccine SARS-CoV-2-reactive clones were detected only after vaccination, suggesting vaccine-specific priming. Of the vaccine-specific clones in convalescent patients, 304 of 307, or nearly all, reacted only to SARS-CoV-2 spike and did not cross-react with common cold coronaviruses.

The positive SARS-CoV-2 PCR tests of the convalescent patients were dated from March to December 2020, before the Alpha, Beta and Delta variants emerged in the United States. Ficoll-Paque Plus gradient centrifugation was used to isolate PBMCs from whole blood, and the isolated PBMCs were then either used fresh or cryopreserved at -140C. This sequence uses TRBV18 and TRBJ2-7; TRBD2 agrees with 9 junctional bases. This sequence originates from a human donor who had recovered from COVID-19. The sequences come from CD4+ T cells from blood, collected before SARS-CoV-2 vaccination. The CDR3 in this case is CASSPGTSLNYEQYF. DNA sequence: TGTGCCAGCTCACCAGGGACTAGCCTTAACTACGAGCAGTACTTC. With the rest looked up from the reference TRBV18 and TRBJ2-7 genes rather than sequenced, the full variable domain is NAGVMQNPRHLVRRRGQEARLRCSPMKGHSHVYWYRQLPEEGLKFMVYLQKENIIDESGMPKERFSAEFPKEGPSILRIQQVVRGDSAAYFCASSPGTSLNYEQYFGPGTRLTVT.